This T cell receptor beta chain came from a study of CD8 T cells in ankylosing spondylitis. Findings and caveats of the study: A TCR beta motif of several highly homologous variants seemed to mark ankylosing spondylitis blood. Those disease-linked clones were CD8+; they were also relatively rare in peripheral blood. Reactive arthritis synovial fluid and blood previously showed some of these motif variants. Matched synovial fluid from ankylosing spondylitis patients was reported to be enriched for disease-linked clones.

Preparation of TCR beta libraries was done by quantitative 5'-RACE with molecular barcodes. Using its own MiXCR run on the 5' RACE reads, TCRdb lists one record per CDR3 protein. Of 750,000 to 850,000 distinct CDR3 sequences listed, about an eighth are singletons. This clonotype showed up just a few times. What it binds is unknown. CDR1 is ENHRY and CDR2 is SYGVKD in the germline V gene. Trimming pared 4 bases from V and 5 bases from J, leaving 8 bases between. The CDR3 has 13 amino acids. This clonotype originated in a male donor with ankylosing spondylitis. Input material: blood, either unsorted or a sorted T cell fraction (not recorded which). V and J are TRBV10-3 and TRBJ1-4; D unclear. DNA for the CDR3: TGTGCCATCAGTGGCAGAGGAAATGAAAAACTGTTTTTT. Its protein is CAISGRGNEKLFF.